Below, 30 T cell receptor beta chains from the same sample are listed, as sequenced in a study of Graves' ophthalmopathy and Graves' hyperthyroidism. Investigators amplified TCR beta CDR3 regions from RNA transcripts. RT-PCR in the first round used HTBI primers; a second-round multiplex PCR followed. MiXCR was run by TCRdb on the multiplex PCR reads, yielding one entry per CDR3 protein. The top ten clones hold around 10% of a sample with 1 million to 1.3 million distinct CDR3 sequences, about 40% of them seen once. The sequenced material came from peripheral blood or thyroid tissue (not recorded which). The source of these receptors is an adult man with Graves' hyperthyroidism.

With regard to this clonotype: One junction end disagrees with the germline gene, perhaps due to a read error. This rearrangement joins TRBV10-3 to TRBJ2-7; 11 positions agree with TRBD2. The CDR3 has 15 residues. Per the germline V gene, CDR1 is ENHRY and CDR2 is SYGVKD. CDR3: CASSELAGGSYEQYF. CDR3 nucleotides: TGTGCCAGCAGTGAGCTAGCGGGGGGCTCCTACGAGCAGTACTTC.

This clonotype occurred a few times. The V gene is TRBV13, the J gene TRBJ2-5; TRBD1 aligns across 7 bases. J lost 5 bases, V lost 5 bases, and 14 bases had no gene match. CDR1 and CDR2 from the germline V gene are PRHDT and FYEKMQ (reference sequence). The CDR3 length is 16 residues. CDR3 nucleotide sequence: TGTGCCAGCAGCGGGGGAGTACAGGGGTCCGGGGAGACCCAGTACTTC. Translating it yields CASSGGVQGSGETQYF. Based on the CDR3 plus reference TRBV13 and TRBJ2-5, the full variable domain is AAGVIQSPRHLIKEKRETATLKCYPIPRHDTVYWYQQGPGQDPQFLISFYEKMQSDKGSIPDRFSAQQFSDYHSELNMSSLELGDSALYFCASSGGVQGSGETQYFGPGTRLLVL.

Ten or more counts support this clonotype. The J gene is TRBJ2-6, the V gene TRBV7-6, with 9 bases identical to TRBD1. V lost 0 bases and J lost 0; bases outside the gene matches: 3. The germline CDR1 and CDR2 sequences are SGHVS and FNYEAQ. This CDR3 comprises 18 residues. Written as DNA, the CDR3 is TGTGCCAGCAGCTTAGCCGGGACAGGGACCTCTGGGGCCAACGTCCTGACTTTC. Encoded protein: CASSLAGTGTSGANVLTF.

This clonotype was seen a few times. The V call is TRBV5-1, the J call TRBJ2-7; 8 bases agree with TRBD1. This CDR3 is built from 13 residues. Looked up from germline, CDR1 is SGHRS and CDR2 is YFSETQ. Trimming cost V 5 bases and J 5 bases; bases outside gene matches: 6. The DNA for the CDR3 is TGCGCCAGCAGTGAGGACAGGGTCGACGAGCAGTACTTC. Residues: CASSEDRVDEQYF.

This clonotype was detected once. V and J are TRBV20-1 and TRBJ2-5; 10 nucleotides line up with TRBD1. Germline lookup yields CDR1 DFQATT and CDR2 SNEGSKA (reference sequence). The CDR3 covers 14 residues. Unmatched junction bases numbered 4, after V lost 4 bases and J lost 2 bases. In nucleotides, the CDR3 is TGCAGTGCTATCCGGACAGGGGGGCAAGAGACCCAGTACTTC. Amino acids: CSAIRTGGQETQYF.

Remarks on this clonotype: Since a much larger clone is just one base distant, this may be a read error. The CDR3 coding sequence is TGTGCCGGCAGTCCACAGGGGCCCAATCAGCCCCAGCATTTT. Translation gives CAGSPQGPNQPQHF. The V gene is TRBV2, the J gene TRBJ1-5; TRBD1 matches 7 bases. The germline V gene has CDR1 SNHLY and CDR2 FYNNEI. The CDR3 sequence is 14 residues long.

This clonotype appeared many times. The chain links TRBV7-9 to TRBJ2-7; D is unclear. The CDR3 has 17 amino acids. The germline V gene encodes CDR1 SEHNR and CDR2 FQNEAQ (reference sequence). V lost 5 bases to trimming and J lost 7 bases, with 27 bases between them. The CDR3 reads CASSGKIPGPKQREQYF. The CDR3 DNA is TGTGCCAGCAGCGGGAAAATACCGGGTCCGAAGCAGAGGGAGCAGTACTTC.

V gene TRBV7-2 combines with J gene TRBJ2-7; no clear D. Germline CDR1 reads SGHTA; CDR2 reads FQGNSA. CDR3 length equals 14 residues. DNA of the CDR3: TGTGCTAGAGACGACGGCAAACCCTCCTACGAGCAGTACTTC. It codes for CARDDGKPSYEQYF. The whole variable domain, filled in from reference TRBV7-2 and TRBJ2-7, reads GAGVSQSPSNKVTEKGKDVELRCDPISGHTALYWYRQSLGQGLEFLIYFQGNSAPDKSGLPSDRFSAERTGGSVSTLTIQRTQQEDSAVYLCARDDGKPSYEQYFGPGTRLTVT.

This clonotype was observed a handful of times. The chain links TRBV29-1 to TRBJ2-5; TRBD1 might be the D (5 bases). Germline V lookup: CDR1 SQVTM, CDR2 ANQGSEA. Trimming shortened V by 4 bases and J by 2 bases, and 8 bases separated the two germline ends. The CDR3 extends over 12 amino acids. Written as DNA, the CDR3 is TGCAGCGTTGTCAGGGCTCAAGAGACCCAGTACTTC. This translates into CSVVRAQETQYF.

The CDR3 DNA follows: TGCGCCAGCAGTGAGACACCCTACACCGGGGAGCTGTTTTTT. Translating it yields CASSETPYTGELFF. The rearrangement uses TRBV10-1 and TRBJ2-2; no clear D gene. Germline loops: CDR1 WNHNN, CDR2 SYGVQD (reference sequence). The length of the CDR3 is 14 residues. V was shortened by 2 bases and J by 3 bases, with 7 bases between the two germline ends.

This clonotype occurred once. The conserved phenylalanine or tryptophan normally closing the CDR3 is absent here, so this likely arose from a read error. The rearrangement uses TRBV29-1 and TRBJ2-5; D unclear. The CDR3 runs to 10 residues. Germline V gene sequence: CDR1 SQVTM, CDR2 ANQGSEA. The V end lost 4 bases, the J end lost 5 bases, and 5 bases lay between the germline ends. CDR3: CSVGGETQYL. CDR3 coding DNA: TGCAGCGTTGGCGGCGAGACCCAGTACCTC.

This sequence joins TRBV7-2 and TRBJ2-7; TRBD2 is a possible D gene (6 bases). CDR3 length: 13 amino acids. Germline V gene lookup returns CDR1 SGHTA and CDR2 FQGNSA. V lost 8 bases and J 2 bases, leaving 13 bases between the germline ends. The CDR3 loop is CASGPPGAYEQYF. CDR3 nucleotide sequence: TGTGCCAGCGGTCCCCCGGGAGCCTACGAGCAGTACTTC.

As to this clonotype: A single base separates this from a much larger clone, so it may be a read error. The chain employs TRBV11-2 and TRBJ2-2, with D uncertain. Germline V gene lookup returns CDR1 SGHAT and CDR2 FQNNGV. The CDR3 runs 13 residues. CDR3 sequence (DNA): TGTGCCGGCAGCGTAGACGGTCTCTCACAGCTGTTTTTT. Amino acids: CAGSVDGLSQLFF.

The chain's CDR3 is CSGACFDYGYTF. The DNA of the CDR3 is TGCAGTGGGGCTTGTTTTGACTATGGCTACACCTTC. The chain couples TRBV20-1 to TRBJ1-2; D is unclear. Germline V gene lookup returns CDR1 DFQATT and CDR2 SNEGSKA (reference sequence). The CDR3 is 12 amino acids. The germline V and J ends were trimmed by 7 bases and 3 bases, with 12 bases remaining between them.

This clonotype was observed at least ten times. V gene TRBV20-1 combines with J gene TRBJ1-2; 7 bases fit TRBD1. This CDR3 is 13 amino acids long. The germline V gene encodes CDR1 DFQATT and CDR2 SNEGSKA (reference sequence). V dropped 6 bases and J dropped 8; count of bases not matched to a gene: 12. CDR3 amino acids: CSAATTGSRGYTF. The CDR3 nucleotides read TGCAGTGCAGCAACGACAGGGTCGAGAGGCTACACCTTC.

With regard to this clonotype: The conserved phenylalanine or tryptophan normally closing the CDR3 is absent here, so this likely arose from a read error. The chain links TRBV12-3 or TRBV12-4 to TRBJ1-1; 8 bases are shared with TRBD1. The length of the CDR3 is 15 residues. Trimming took 3 bases from V and 4 from J; bases not matched to a gene: 7. The CDR3 DNA reads TGTGCCAGCAGTTTGACAGGGGAGGGAGGCACTGAAGCTTTCCTT. Protein product: CASSLTGEGGTEAFL.

Concerning this clonotype: An end of the junction does not agree with germline; a read error may underlie this. This chain uses TRBV7-2 with TRBJ1-1, with 9 bases identical to TRBD1. Germline CDR1 reads SGHTA; CDR2 reads FQGNSA. The CDR3 has 16 amino acids. The CDR3: CASSQDSGTGRLGAFF. In nucleotides, the CDR3 is TGCGCCAGCAGCCAAGATAGCGGGACAGGGCGCTTAGGGGCTTTCTTT.

There are many counts of this clonotype. The chain employs TRBV25-1 and TRBJ2-7; TRBD1 agrees at 7 bases. Germline V gene lookup returns CDR1 MGHDK and CDR2 SYGVNS. J was trimmed by 2 bases and V by 3 bases; bases with no gene match: 10. CDR3 length equals 16 residues. In nucleotides, the CDR3 is TGTGCCAGCAGTGAGAGTTCGGACAGGTCGACCTACGAGCAGTACTTC. Amino acids: CASSESSDRSTYEQYF.

For this clonotype: A much larger clonotype is one base distant, so this may be a read error. The conserved phenylalanine or tryptophan is not found at the CDR3 terminus, so this likely reflects a read error. J is TRBJ2-5 and V is TRBV7-9; D is unresolved. Trimming left V 1 base short and J 1 base short, with 10 bases between. This CDR3 is 15 amino acids long. The germline CDR1 and CDR2 sequences are SEHNR and FQNEAQ (reference sequence). The CDR3 region is CASSLDGRPQETQYL. CDR3 in DNA: TGTGCCAGCAGCTTAGACGGCAGGCCCCAAGAGACCCAGTACCTC.

The sample holds a few counts of this clonotype. The chain links TRBV4-3 to TRBJ2-7; no clear D. Germline CDR1 reads LGHNA; CDR2 reads YSLEER. V was pared by 0 bases and J by 0 bases, with 9 bases between. This CDR3 contains 15 residues. The CDR3 DNA reads as TGCGCCAGCAGCCAAGAACGTGCCAGCTCCTACGAGCAGTACTTC. It is translated as CASSQERASSYEQYF.

The table lists this clonotype with many counts. V and J are TRBV9 and TRBJ1-6, with D uncertain. Germline V gene data show CDR1 as SGDLS and CDR2 as YYNGEE. V lost 7 bases, J lost 8 bases, and 10 bases lay in between. The CDR3 has 12 residues. The CDR3 region is CASSGFDSPLHF. Written as DNA, the CDR3 is TGTGCCAGCTCGGGGTTTGATTCACCCCTCCACTTT.

This clonotype appeared a single time. This chain joins TRBV24-1 and TRBJ2-5; D may match TRBD1 or TRBD2 (7 bases each). This CDR3 has 13 amino acids. Germline lookup yields CDR1 KGHDR and CDR2 SFDVKD. The V and J ends lost 10 bases and 3 bases respectively, with 14 bases between them. The CDR3 bases are TGTGCCACTTCGTCAGGGGGGGAAGAGACCCAGTACTTC. This translates into CATSSGGEETQYF.

Points on this clonotype: A much larger clone differs from this one at a single base, so this may be a read error. The V call is TRBV19, the J call TRBJ1-4; possibly TRBD1 for D (6 bases). The CDR3 has 14 amino acids. The V gene's germline CDR1 is LNHDA and CDR2 SQIVND (reference sequence). Trimming left V 8 bases short and J 6 bases short, with 16 bases between. The DNA of the CDR3 is TGTGCCAGTCGTCGACAGGTTGCTGATGAAAAACTGTTTTTT. Protein product: CASRRQVADEKLFF.

This clonotype has more than one count but fewer than ten. The V call is TRBV19, the J call TRBJ2-6; a weak D match, TRBD1 (6 bases). The CDR3 is 17 amino acids. Deletions cut 3 bases from V and 0 bases from J, with 12 bases between. Per the germline V gene, CDR1 is LNHDA and CDR2 is SQIVND (reference sequence). CDR3 protein: CASSMAGAHSGANVLTF. For the CDR3, the DNA is TGTGCCAGTAGTATGGCAGGGGCCCACTCTGGGGCCAACGTCCTGACTTTC.

The chain links TRBV6-1 to TRBJ2-7; 7 bases align to TRBD1. J was trimmed by 0 bases and V by 6 bases; bases with no gene match: 11. The CDR3 has 16 amino acids. Per germline, CDR1 MNHNS and CDR2 SASEGT. CDR3 protein: CASRKRQGTNSYEQYF. The CDR3 coding sequence is TGTGCCAGCAGAAAAAGACAGGGAACAAACTCCTACGAGCAGTACTTC.

This clonotype occurred a few times. This chain's CDR3 is CASSSLQGVNSPLHF. The CDR3 nucleotides are TGTGCCAGCAGCTCCCTACAGGGTGTGAATTCACCCCTCCACTTT. The genes are TRBV11-2 and TRBJ1-6; perhaps TRBD1 as D (6 bases). CDR3 size: 15 residues. Germline V gene sequence: CDR1 SGHAT, CDR2 FQNNGV. Trimming pared 4 bases from V and 7 bases from J, leaving 14 bases between.

This clonotype occurred many times. The gene calls are TRBV12-3 or TRBV12-4 and TRBJ1-6; D is perhaps TRBD1 (6 bases). The CDR3 is 13 residues long. Trimming removed 6 bases at V and 9 bases at J, with 12 bases between. CDR3 sequence: CASRPGGASPLHF. CDR3 DNA: TGTGCCAGCAGGCCTGGGGGGGCTTCACCCCTCCACTTT.

This clonotype was seen ten or more times. This rearrangement joins TRBV25-1 to TRBJ1-4, with 9 bases that match TRBD1. Germline V gives CDR1 MGHDK, CDR2 SYGVNS. The CDR3 covers 13 residues. The V gene end was trimmed by 4 bases and the J gene end by 13 bases; junction bases not matched to a gene: 7. The CDR3 sequence is CASSGQGVHGLFF. DNA for the CDR3: TGTGCCAGCAGTGGACAGGGGGTTCACGGACTGTTTTTT.

This clonotype was counted ten times or more. This chain connects TRBV7-9 to TRBJ1-2, with D perhaps TRBD1 (6 bases). Germline CDR1 and CDR2: SEHNR and FQNEAQ (reference sequence). V lost 2 bases to trimming and J lost 1 base, with 17 bases between them. The CDR3 is 17 amino acids. DNA for the CDR3: TGTGCCAGCAGCTTACGAGGGGGGACGACATTTAACTATGGCTACACCTTC. Residues: CASSLRGGTTFNYGYTF.

This clonotype was recorded at least ten times. The chain carries TRBV5-1 and TRBJ1-2; the D gene is possibly TRBD1 (5 bases). The CDR3 contains 16 residues. Deletions cut 4 bases from V and 3 bases from J, with 19 bases between. Per germline, CDR1 SGHRS and CDR2 YFSETQ. In nucleotides, the CDR3 is TGCGCCAGCAGCCGTGGGGGGGGATTAACTGACTATGGCTACACCTTC. Its protein is CASSRGGGLTDYGYTF.